This TCR beta chain was sequenced for a study of T cells after posttransplantation cyclophosphamide. Findings and caveats of the study: After PTCy, TRB diversity resembled that of CNI/methotrexate controls.

The CDR3 is 16 residues long. With 4 bases clipped from V and 4 bases from J, the junction kept 6 bases outside the gene matches. The germline CDR1 and CDR2 sequences are SEHNR and FQNEAQ (reference sequence). Libraries were prepared by immunoSEQ multiplex PCR; TCRdb keeps only in-frame clonotypes and omits some of them. The sample comprises roughly 10,000 clones, approximately 96% of which are singletons, and around 0.28% rests with the top ten. About this clone itself: No antigen is known for it.

The TCR was taken from a man aged 25 to 40 in good health and a related stem cell transplant donor. The chain uses TRBV7-9 and TRBJ1-3, with TRBD1 matching 11 bases. The material sequenced was naive CD8+ T cells sorted from PBMCs. The CDR3 region has the DNA TGTGCCAGCAGCTCCGGACAGGGGGCGAAAGGAAACACCATATATTTT. This gives the protein CASSSGQGAKGNTIYF.